This T cell receptor beta chain comes out of a study of PD-L1 blockade in urothelial cancer. This clone was counted a few times. The method was immunoSEQ multiplex PCR; TCRdb's version includes in-frame clones alone and lacks a portion of them. The table records about 690 clones, over 35% of them present only once. With 4 bases removed from V and 2 bases from J, the gap between germline ends came to 18 bases. CDR1 is MNHGY and CDR2 is SAAAGT in the germline V gene. This CDR3 comprises 17 residues. The chain recombines TRBV6-8 with TRBJ1-5, with D possibly TRBD1 on 6 matching bases. The specimen was tumor tissue, collected before atezolizumab (anti-PD-L1) treatment. This TCR was recovered from a woman older than 75 with urothelial cancer. CDR3 bases: TGTGCCAGCAGTTTTCCCGGAAGGGGGGACGGCAATCAGCCCCAGCATTTT. It codes for CASSFPGRGDGNQPQHF.